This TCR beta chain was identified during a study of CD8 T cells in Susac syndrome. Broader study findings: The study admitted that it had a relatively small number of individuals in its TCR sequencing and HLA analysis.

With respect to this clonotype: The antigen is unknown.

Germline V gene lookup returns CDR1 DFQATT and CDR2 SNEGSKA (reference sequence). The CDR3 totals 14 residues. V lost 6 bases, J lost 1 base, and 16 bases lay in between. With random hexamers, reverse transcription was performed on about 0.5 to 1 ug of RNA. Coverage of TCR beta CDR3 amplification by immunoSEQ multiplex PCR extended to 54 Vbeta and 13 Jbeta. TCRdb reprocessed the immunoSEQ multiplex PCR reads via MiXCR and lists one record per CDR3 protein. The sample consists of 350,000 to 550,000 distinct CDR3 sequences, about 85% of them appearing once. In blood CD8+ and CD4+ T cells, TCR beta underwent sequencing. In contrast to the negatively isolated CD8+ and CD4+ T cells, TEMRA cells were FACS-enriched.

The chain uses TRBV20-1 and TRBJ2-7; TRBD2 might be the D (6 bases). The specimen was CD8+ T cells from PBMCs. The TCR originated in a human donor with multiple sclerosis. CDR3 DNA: TGCAGTGCGCCGGAGGCGGGGCCTTCCTACGAGCAGTACTTC. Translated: CSAPEAGPSYEQYF.